A selection of T cell receptor beta chains follows, all from one sample in a study of cytomegalovirus exposure and HLA in healthy donors. The protocol was immunoSEQ multiplex PCR, while the TCRdb copy is restricted to in-frame clones and leaves out a portion. The table has about 200,000 clones, about nine tenths seen once. Sequencing was performed on PBMCs. Receptors originate from a man aged 25 to 40 in good health and CMV-seronegative. Both conserved end residues are part of each CDR3. A D gene is named only where the DNA matches it firmly. The size field is filled for only some rows; it gives once, few, many or a size class.

d_gene | j_gene | abundance | v_gene | CDR3aa | CDR3nt
. | TRBJ2-7 | . | TRBV7-9 | CASSKGQIYEQYF | TGTGCCAGCAGCAAAGGACAGATCTACGAGCAGTACTTC
TRBD2 | TRBJ2-5 | . | TRBV18 | CASSESLLAGAFGETQYF | TGTGCCAGCTCCGAGAGCCTACTAGCGGGAGCTTTCGGAGAGACCCAGTACTTC
TRBD1 | TRBJ1-2 | . | TRBV6-5 | CASRRGQVNGYTF | TGTGCCAGCAGACGAGGACAGGTCAATGGCTACACCTTC
TRBD1 | TRBJ1-2 | . | TRBV6-5 | CASNRQGASPYGYTF | TGTGCCAGCAATAGACAGGGGGCGTCTCCCTATGGCTACACCTTC
. | TRBJ2-3 | . | TRBV5-8 | CASSRSDTQYF | TGTGCCAGCAGCCGAAGCGATACGCAGTATTTT
. | TRBJ2-5 | . | TRBV7-2 | CASSSQRITQETQYF | TGTGCCAGCAGCTCCCAGCGGATCACACAAGAGACCCAGTACTTC
TRBD1 | TRBJ2-5 | . | TRBV18 | CASSRQGRETQYF | TGTGCCAGCTCACGACAGGGGCGGGAGACCCAGTACTTC
. | TRBJ1-2 | . | TRBV2 | CASSRGFGYTF | TGTGCCAGCAGTAGAGGGTTTGGCTACACCTTC
TRBD1 | TRBJ1-2 | . | TRBV6-5 | CASSRTGQGRYGYTF | TGTGCCAGCAGCCGAACAGGACAGGGTCGCTATGGCTACACCTTC
. | TRBJ2-3 | . | TRBV11-3 | CASSLGPGDTQYF | TGTGCCAGCAGCTTAGGCCCGGGAGATACGCAGTATTTT
. | TRBJ2-7 | few | TRBV29-1 | CSTSSQGSYEQYF | TGCAGCACCAGCTCACAGGGCTCCTACGAGCAGTACTTC
. | TRBJ2-2 | . | TRBV28 | CASSHIPGTGELFF | TGTGCCAGCAGTCATATTCCGGGGACCGGGGAGCTGTTTTTT
. | TRBJ1-5 | . | TRBV28 | CASSLTGNQPQHF | TGTGCCAGCAGTTTAACCGGGAATCAGCCCCAGCATTTT
. | TRBJ1-3 | once | TRBV28 | CASTQTGGNTIYF | TGTGCCAGCACCCAAACAGGTGGAAACACCATATATTTT
. | TRBJ2-1 | . | TRBV19 | CASKLTGSSYNEQFF | TGTGCCAGTAAGTTAACAGGGAGCTCCTACAATGAGCAGTTCTTC
. | TRBJ2-5 | . | TRBV4-1 | CASSQDRVAPETQYF | TGCGCCAGCAGCCAAGACAGGGTGGCCCCAGAGACCCAGTACTTC
. | TRBJ1-5 | . | TRBV6-5 | CASSRLTDSQPQHF | TGTGCCAGCAGCCGCCTGACGGACAGTCAGCCCCAGCATTTT
. | TRBJ1-5 | . | TRBV27 | CASRGTSDQPQHF | TGTGCCAGCAGGGGGACAAGTGATCAGCCCCAGCATTTT
. | TRBJ2-3 | . | TRBV11-2 | CASSPARSADTQYF | TGTGCCAGCAGCCCCGCTAGGTCCGCAGATACGCAGTATTTT
TRBD1 | TRBJ1-1 | . | TRBV6-5 | CASSPIGTGEAEAFF | TGTGCCAGCAGTCCCATCGGGACAGGGGAAGCTGAAGCTTTCTTT
. | TRBJ2-6 | . | TRBV28 | CASMGSRSGANGLTF | TGTGCCAGCATGGGAAGTAGGTCTGGGGCCAACGGCCTGACTTTC
. | TRBJ1-1 | . | TRBV21-1 | CASSGRAKNTEAFF | TGTGCCAGCAGCGGGAGGGCTAAGAACACTGAAGCTTTCTTT
. | TRBJ2-3 | . | TRBV5-1 | CASSLAGEDTQYF | TGCGCCAGCAGCTTGGCGGGGGAAGATACGCAGTATTTT
. | TRBJ1-1 | . | TRBV28 | CASSLSVLNTEAFF | TGTGCCAGCAGTTTATCGGTCTTGAACACTGAAGCTTTCTTT
. | TRBJ2-1 | . | TRBV5-1 | CASSGAGVEQFF | TGCGCCAGCAGCGGCGCAGGCGTTGAGCAGTTCTTC
TRBD1 | TRBJ2-1 | . | TRBV4-1 | CASSQDLGTGVSNEQFF | TGCGCCAGCAGCCAAGATCTAGGGACAGGGGTGTCGAATGAGCAGTTCTTC
. | TRBJ2-7 | . | TRBV27 | CASSPLGPTYEQYF | TGTGCCAGCAGTCCTCTAGGCCCGACCTACGAGCAGTACTTC
TRBD2 | TRBJ2-7 | . | TRBV6-5 | CASSYSNAGGAYEQYF | TGTGCCAGCAGTTACTCTAATGCGGGAGGGGCCTACGAGCAGTACTTC
. | TRBJ2-1 | . | TRBV29-1 | CSVWSGSNEQFF | TGCAGCGTTTGGTCAGGGTCCAATGAGCAGTTCTTC
TRBD1 | TRBJ1-1 | . | TRBV7-9 | CASSLGRQGNTEAFF | TGTGCCAGCAGCTTAGGACGACAGGGGAACACTGAAGCTTTCTTT
TRBD1 | TRBJ1-6 | . | TRBV4-1 | CASSLFRTGINSPLHF | TGCGCCAGCAGCCTCTTTAGGACAGGGATTAATTCACCCCTCCACTTT
TRBD2 | TRBJ2-1 | . | TRBV11-2 | CASSQILAGGLDEQFF | TGTGCCAGCAGCCAGATACTAGCGGGGGGGCTCGATGAGCAGTTCTTC
. | TRBJ2-7 | . | TRBV6-5 | CASSTRRQASYEQYF | TGTGCCAGCAGCACCCGTCGACAGGCTAGCTACGAGCAGTACTTC
. | TRBJ1-3 | . | TRBV6-5 | CASGPLRDTIYF | TGTGCCAGCGGCCCTCTGAGGGACACCATATATTTT
TRBD1 | TRBJ2-4 | . | TRBV15 | CATSREVGIKTGAKNIQYF | TGTGCCACCAGCAGAGAGGTTGGGATTAAGACAGGGGCCAAAAACATTCAGTACTTC
. | TRBJ1-3 | . | TRBV9 | CASSVGGTGNTIYF | TGTGCCAGCAGCGTAGGAGGCACGGGAAACACCATATATTTT
TRBD2 | TRBJ2-3 | . | TRBV29-1 | CSVSGGREGDTQYF | TGCAGCGTTTCCGGAGGCAGGGAGGGAGATACGCAGTATTTT
. | TRBJ1-4 | . | TRBV10-2 | CASSPFRNEKLFF | TGCGCCAGCAGTCCCTTCCGGAATGAAAAACTGTTTTTT
TRBD1 | TRBJ1-4 | . | TRBV7-9 | CASSPGGIDNEKLFF | TGTGCCAGCAGCCCAGGGGGCATAGATAATGAAAAACTGTTTTTT
. | TRBJ1-2 | . | TRBV6-5 | CASSGRNYGYTF | TGTGCCAGCTCCGGGAGAAACTATGGCTACACCTTC
TRBD1 | TRBJ2-7 | few | TRBV28 | CASSSDRGWDEQYF | TGTGCCAGCAGTTCGGACAGGGGGTGGGACGAGCAGTACTTC
. | TRBJ2-3 | . | TRBV5-1 | CASSLVAGGDTQYF | TGCGCCAGCAGCTTGGTAGCCGGCGGAGATACGCAGTATTTT
. | TRBJ2-3 | . | TRBV2 | CASSDQGTDTDTQYF | TGTGCCAGCAGTGATCAAGGGACTGACACAGATACGCAGTATTTT
. | TRBJ2-3 | . | TRBV6-6 | CASSQRHPASTDTQYF | TGTGCCAGCAGCCAGAGACATCCCGCTAGCACAGATACGCAGTATTTT
TRBD1 | TRBJ1-2 | . | TRBV7-9 | CASSLQGARDYGYTF | TGTGCCAGCAGCTTGCAGGGGGCGAGGGACTATGGCTACACCTTC
TRBD1 | TRBJ2-3 | . | TRBV11-2 | CASSTRQGADTQYF | TGTGCCAGCAGCACGCGACAGGGCGCAGATACGCAGTATTTT
TRBD2 | TRBJ2-5 | . | TRBV27 | CASSSLAGSPLETQYF | TGTGCCAGCAGTTCTTTAGCGGGGAGTCCCCTGGAGACCCAGTACTTC
. | TRBJ2-4 | . | TRBV2 | CASKSSAGWSIQYF | TGTGCCAGCAAGTCTTCGGCGGGGTGGAGCATTCAGTACTTC
. | TRBJ2-1 | . | TRBV27 | CASSLGLPRNEQFF | TGTGCCAGCAGTTTAGGCCTCCCCCGCAATGAGCAGTTCTTC
TRBD1 | TRBJ2-5 | . | TRBV19 | CASSLNRGETQYF | TGTGCCAGTAGTCTAAACAGGGGAGAGACCCAGTACTTC
TRBD1 | TRBJ2-7 | . | TRBV28 | CASSDPRDRVNEQYF | TGTGCCAGCAGCGACCCCCGGGACAGGGTGAACGAGCAGTACTTC
TRBD1 | TRBJ1-2 | once | TRBV6-5 | CASSMTGTGVSGYTF | TGTGCCAGCAGTATGACCGGGACAGGGGTCTCTGGCTACACCTTC
TRBD2 | TRBJ2-5 | . | TRBV9 | CASSRASGPQETQYF | TGTGCCAGCAGCCGGGCTAGCGGACCCCAAGAGACCCAGTACTTC
TRBD1 | TRBJ2-2 | . | TRBV28 | CASSSGQAGTGELFF | TGTGCCAGCAGTTCGGGACAGGCAGGAACCGGGGAGCTGTTTTTT